These 24 T cell receptor beta chains came from one sample sequenced in a study of T cell responses to AZD1222 COVID-19 vaccine. Generated by immunoSEQ multiplex PCR, the TCRdb table keeps only in-frame clones and is missing some. The sample carries roughly 180,000 clones, 75% to 90% recorded once. The sequencing here drew on peripheral blood, taken on day 0 of AZD1222 vaccination. The origin of the receptors is an adult in good health.

The chain links TRBV14 to TRBJ1-6; 10 bases fit TRBD1. This CDR3 is 14 amino acids long. V was pared by 4 bases and J by 7 bases, with 1 base of the junction left unmatched. CDR1 and CDR2 (germline): SGHDN, FVKESK. As DNA, the CDR3 is TGTGCCAGCAGCCGGGACAGGGGAAATTCACCCCTCCACTTT. Translated: CASSRDRGNSPLHF.

This clone appeared a few times. This chain uses TRBV7-2 with TRBJ2-1; D unclear. CDR3 size: 12 residues. Trimming left V 2 bases short and J 7 bases short, with 6 bases between. CDR1 is SGHTA, CDR2 FQGNSA, per germline. The DNA for the CDR3 is TGTGCCAGCAGCTTAAATCTAAATGAGCAGTTCTTC. It encodes CASSLNLNEQFF.

The chain recombines TRBV12-3 or TRBV12-4 with TRBJ2-7; D gene ambiguous. The CDR3 loop spans 13 amino acids. V dropped 3 bases and J dropped 1 base, with 7 bases sitting between them. The CDR3 nucleotides read TGTGCCAGCAGTTTCCCAGGATCCTACGAGCAGTACTTC. Translation: CASSFPGSYEQYF.

The CDR3 sequence is CASSMYSGAQADTQYF. CDR3 DNA: TGTGCCAGTAGTATGTATAGCGGGGCGCAGGCGGATACGCAGTATTTT. This chain uses TRBV19 with TRBJ2-3; 8 positions match TRBD2. CDR1 is LNHDA, CDR2 SQIVND, per germline (reference sequence). The CDR3 is 16 residues long. The V and J ends lost 3 bases and 6 bases, in that order; junction bases with no gene match: 11.

V is TRBV7-6 and J is TRBJ2-3, with 9 bases that match TRBD2. CDR1 is SGHVS, CDR2 FNYEAQ, per germline. After removal of 5 bases from V and 0 bases from J, the junction contained 12 bases not matched to a gene. CDR3 size: 18 residues. Here the CDR3 DNA reads TGTGCCAGCAGCCCCGGAGGTAGCGGGGGACCGAGCACAGATACGCAGTATTTT. This translates into CASSPGGSGGPSTDTQYF.

This chain connects TRBV27 to TRBJ1-5; TRBD1 matches 9 bases. The J segment lost 2 bases and the V segment lost 6 bases, leaving 2 bases of the junction unmatched. CDR3 length equals 14 residues. Germline assignment: CDR1 MNHEY and CDR2 SMNVEV (reference sequence). Here the CDR3 DNA reads TGTGCCAGCAGGCGGACAGGGGGCAATCAGCCCCAGCATTTT. It codes for CASRRTGGNQPQHF.

V is TRBV7-3 and J is TRBJ2-2, with a weak D call TRBD2 (6 bases). Germline V CDR1 and CDR2: SGHTA, FQGTGA. The CDR3 contains 14 residues. The ends were cut back, 5 bases at V and 6 bases at J, with 13 bases in the middle. The CDR3 DNA reads as TGTGCCAGCAGCGATCCCTGGGGGGCCGGGGAGCTGTTTTTT. It codes for CASSDPWGAGELFF.

V gene TRBV27 combines with J gene TRBJ1-4; possible D gene TRBD1, 6 bases. CDR1 is MNHEY, CDR2 SMNVEV, per germline (reference sequence). Deletions cut 7 bases from V and 7 bases from J, with 13 bases between. This CDR3 has 13 residues. CDR3 sequence: CASTREGGEKLFF. CDR3 in DNA: TGTGCCAGCACTCGGGAGGGGGGTGAAAAACTGTTTTTT.

The chain is built from TRBV4-1 and TRBJ2-7, with TRBD2 matching over 7 bases. From germline, CDR1 is MGHRA and CDR2 YSYEKL. The length of the CDR3 is 16 residues. With V trimmed by 0 bases and J by 2 bases, 7 bases remained unmatched. The CDR3 DNA reads TGCGCCAGCAGCCAAGAATGGAGCGGGGCCGCCTACGAGCAGTACTTC. As protein: CASSQEWSGAAYEQYF.

The CDR3 reads CASSGTGAYGYTF. DNA for the CDR3: TGTGCCAGCAGCGGGACAGGGGCCTATGGCTACACCTTC. V usage is TRBV3-1 (or the pseudogene TRBV3-2) and J usage is TRBJ1-2; 10 bases fit TRBD1. V shed 5 bases, J shed 4 bases, and the junction held 1 base outside the gene matches. Germline V gene data show CDR1 as LGHDT and CDR2 as YNNKEL (reference sequence). The CDR3 is made up of 13 amino acids.

The V gene is TRBV6-5, the J gene TRBJ2-7; 9 nucleotides align to TRBD1. V was clipped by 0 bases and J by 9 bases; unmatched bases: 9. The germline V gene encodes CDR1 MNHEY and CDR2 SVGAGI. The CDR3 covers 15 residues. CDR3 bases: TGTGCCAGCAGTTACTCGGGACAGGGCTCGGGGAGGCAGTACTTC. Translating it yields CASSYSGQGSGRQYF.

The chain recombines TRBV18 with TRBJ2-2, with 7 bases that match TRBD1. Germline-derived CDR1 and CDR2 are KGHSH and LQKENI. The CDR3 consists of 16 residues. With V trimmed by 10 bases and J by 6 bases, 17 bases remained unmatched. The CDR3 is CANPKWGQKVPGELFF. DNA for the CDR3: TGTGCCAACCCTAAGTGGGGACAGAAAGTGCCCGGGGAGCTGTTTTTT.

The V call is TRBV29-1, the J call TRBJ2-4; D uncertain. CDR1 SQVTM and CDR2 ANQGSEA come from the germline V gene. This CDR3 region has 12 residues. The V gene lost 7 bases and the J gene lost 4 bases, with 11 bases spanning the gap. The CDR3 is CSAGAGKNIQYF. CDR3 nucleotides: TGCAGCGCCGGAGCCGGAAAAAACATTCAGTACTTC.

The V gene is TRBV6-2 or TRBV6-3, the J gene TRBJ1-3; D is unclear. Trimming stripped 4 bases from V and 2 bases from J, with 6 bases between. The CDR3 is 13 residues long. CDR1 and CDR2 (germline): MNHEY, SVGEGT. CDR3: CASSSQAGNTIYF. The CDR3 DNA reads TGTGCCAGCAGTTCCCAGGCTGGAAACACCATATATTTT.

The chain recombines TRBV29-1 with TRBJ1-2; 8 bases align to TRBD1. Germline V lookup: CDR1 SQVTM, CDR2 ANQGSEA. With 1 base clipped from V and 8 bases from J, the junction kept 9 bases outside the gene matches. The CDR3 runs to 14 residues. DNA for the CDR3: TGCAGCGTTGAAGGGTTTCAGGGGGCATCAGGCTACACCTTC. Protein sequence: CSVEGFQGASGYTF.

The gene calls are TRBV28 and TRBJ1-3, with D possibly matching TRBD1 (5 bases). CDR1 and CDR2 (germline): MDHEN, SYDVKM. Trimming took off 2 bases at V and 4 bases at J, with 15 bases between the two ends. The CDR3 sequence is 16 residues long. CDR3 region: CASSLAGQKGGNTIYF. The CDR3 DNA reads TGTGCCAGCAGTTTAGCTGGACAAAAGGGAGGAAACACCATATATTTT.

The chain employs TRBV6-5 and TRBJ1-3; D gene unclear. Germline assignment: CDR1 MNHEY and CDR2 SVGAGI. The CDR3 covers 12 residues. Trimming stripped 8 bases from V and 3 bases from J, with 8 bases between. Here the CDR3 DNA reads TGTGCCAGCGGTACAGATGGAAACACCATATATTTT. Translated: CASGTDGNTIYF.

The V call is TRBV28, the J call TRBJ1-6; D uncertain. V shed 2 bases and J shed 7 bases, with 9 bases lying between them. Germline loops: CDR1 MDHEN, CDR2 SYDVKM. The CDR3 has 14 residues. In nucleotides, the CDR3 is TGTGCCAGCAGTTTACGCCAGACGAATTCACCCCTCCACTTT. It encodes CASSLRQTNSPLHF.

The chain couples TRBV24-1 to TRBJ2-5; TRBD1 is a possible D gene (6 bases). This CDR3 spans 14 amino acids. Germline V gene lookup returns CDR1 KGHDR and CDR2 SFDVKD. V was shortened by 7 bases and J by 3 bases, with 14 bases between the two germline ends. The CDR3 spells CATSPQSGEETQYF. The CDR3 DNA reads TGTGCCACCAGCCCCCAGTCAGGGGAAGAGACCCAGTACTTC.

The chain couples TRBV19 to TRBJ2-7, with 7 bases aligning to TRBD1. The CDR3 contains 13 residues. V lost 5 bases to trimming and J lost 2 bases; unmatched junction nucleotides: 3. CDR1 LNHDA and CDR2 SQIVND come from the germline V gene (reference sequence). The CDR3 region has the DNA TGTGCCAGTAGTCCTCAGGGGGCCTACGAGCAGTACTTC. Residues: CASSPQGAYEQYF.

V gene TRBV13 combines with J gene TRBJ2-5; 8 bases align to TRBD1. The CDR3 totals 15 residues. With 3 bases clipped from V and 2 bases from J, the junction kept 5 bases outside the gene matches. CDR1 and CDR2 (germline): PRHDT, FYEKMQ (reference sequence). The CDR3 region is CASSFRQGRQETQYF. As DNA, the CDR3 is TGTGCCAGCAGCTTCCGACAGGGGCGGCAAGAGACCCAGTACTTC.

CDR3 region: CASSLVRGFQETQYF. The CDR3 bases are TGCGCCAGCAGCTTGGTCCGGGGTTTTCAAGAGACCCAGTACTTC. This chain uses TRBV5-1 with TRBJ2-5; D possibly corresponds to TRBD2 (5 bases). From germline, CDR1 is SGHRS and CDR2 YFSETQ. V was trimmed by 0 bases and J by 2 bases, leaving 11 bases between them. The CDR3 spans 15 residues.

This chain links TRBV7-6 with TRBJ2-3; TRBD2 matches at 13 bases. Per germline, CDR1 SGHVS and CDR2 FNYEAQ. Trimming removed 4 bases from V and 0 bases from J; junction bases left unmatched: 10. CDR3 size: 19 residues. This chain's CDR3 is CASSSPPTSGGLSTDTQYF. CDR3 DNA: TGTGCCAGCAGCTCCCCGCCGACTAGCGGGGGGCTTAGCACAGATACGCAGTATTTT.

Concerning this clone: Different DNA sequences within this sample yield the same CDR3. The chain has TRBV28 and TRBJ1-1; weak D call: TRBD1 (6 bases). The V end lost 2 bases, the J end lost 5 bases, and 9 bases lay between the germline ends. The CDR3 runs 13 residues. The germline V gene encodes CDR1 MDHEN and CDR2 SYDVKM. In DNA form, the CDR3 reads TGTGCCAGCAGTTTAAGGGGGGGGACTGAAGCTTTCTTT. Its translation: CASSLRGGTEAFF.